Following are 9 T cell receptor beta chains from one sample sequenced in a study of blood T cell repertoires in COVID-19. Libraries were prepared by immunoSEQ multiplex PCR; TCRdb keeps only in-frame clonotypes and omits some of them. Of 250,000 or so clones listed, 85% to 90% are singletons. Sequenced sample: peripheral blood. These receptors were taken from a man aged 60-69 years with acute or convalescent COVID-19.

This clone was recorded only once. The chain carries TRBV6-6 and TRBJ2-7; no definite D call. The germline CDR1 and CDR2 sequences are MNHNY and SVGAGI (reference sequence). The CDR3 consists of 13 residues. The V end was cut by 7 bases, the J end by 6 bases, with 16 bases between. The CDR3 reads CASNNTPLGEQYF. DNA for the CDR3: TGTGCCAGCAACAACACCCCTCTAGGCGAGCAGTACTTC.

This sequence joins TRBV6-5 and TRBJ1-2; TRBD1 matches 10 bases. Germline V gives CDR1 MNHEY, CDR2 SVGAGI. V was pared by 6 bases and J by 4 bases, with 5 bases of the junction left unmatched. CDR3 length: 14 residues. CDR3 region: CASRRQGASYGYTF. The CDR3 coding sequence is TGTGCCAGCAGGAGACAGGGGGCGTCCTATGGCTACACCTTC.

The CDR3 region is CASSRTSGRGTDTQYF. For the CDR3, the DNA is TGTGCCAGCAGCCGGACTAGCGGGAGAGGTACAGATACGCAGTATTTT. The chain employs TRBV6-4 and TRBJ2-3; 13 bases match TRBD2. The germline V gene has CDR1 MRHNA and CDR2 SNTAGT. This CDR3 has 16 residues. V was clipped by 6 bases and J by 3 bases; unmatched bases: 6.

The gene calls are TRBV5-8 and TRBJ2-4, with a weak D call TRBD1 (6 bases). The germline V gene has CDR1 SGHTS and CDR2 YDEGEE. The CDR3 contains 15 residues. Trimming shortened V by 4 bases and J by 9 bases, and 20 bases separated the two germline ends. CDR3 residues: CASSPTGPQAGIQYF. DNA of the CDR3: TGTGCCAGCAGCCCCACAGGGCCCCAAGCCGGCATTCAGTACTTC.

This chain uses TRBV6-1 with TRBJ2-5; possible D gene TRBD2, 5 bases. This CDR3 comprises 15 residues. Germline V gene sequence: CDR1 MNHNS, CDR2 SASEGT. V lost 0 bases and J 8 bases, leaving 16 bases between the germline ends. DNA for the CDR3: TGTGCCAGCAGTGAAGCGGGAGCTGCCCATGGAACCCAGTACTTC. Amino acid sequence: CASSEAGAAHGTQYF.

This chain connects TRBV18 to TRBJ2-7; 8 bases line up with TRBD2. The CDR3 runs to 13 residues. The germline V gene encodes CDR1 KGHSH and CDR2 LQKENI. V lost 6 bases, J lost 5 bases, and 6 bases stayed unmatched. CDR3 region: CASSPGGMNEQYF. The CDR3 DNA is TGTGCCAGCTCCCCGGGGGGGATGAACGAGCAGTACTTC.

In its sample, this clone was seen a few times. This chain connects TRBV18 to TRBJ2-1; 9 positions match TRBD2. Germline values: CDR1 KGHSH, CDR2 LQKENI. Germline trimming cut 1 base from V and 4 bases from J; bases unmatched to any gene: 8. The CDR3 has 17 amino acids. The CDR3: CASSPLSGLALYNEQFF. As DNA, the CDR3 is TGTGCCAGCTCACCACTTTCGGGACTAGCCCTATACAATGAGCAGTTCTTC.

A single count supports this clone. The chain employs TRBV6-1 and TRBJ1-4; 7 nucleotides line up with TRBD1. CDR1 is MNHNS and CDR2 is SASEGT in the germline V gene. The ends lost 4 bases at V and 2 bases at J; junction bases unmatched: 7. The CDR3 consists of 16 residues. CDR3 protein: CASSGQGGLTNEKLFF. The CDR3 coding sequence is TGTGCCAGCAGTGGTCAGGGGGGTCTCACTAATGAAAAACTGTTTTTT.

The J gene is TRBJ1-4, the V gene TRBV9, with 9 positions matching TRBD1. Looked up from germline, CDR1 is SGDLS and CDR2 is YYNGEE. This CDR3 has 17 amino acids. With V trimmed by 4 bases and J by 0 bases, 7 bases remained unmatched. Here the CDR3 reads CASSPTGGYPTNEKLFF. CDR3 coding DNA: TGTGCCAGCAGCCCGACAGGGGGGTACCCAACTAATGAAAAACTGTTTTTT.